The rows below give T cell receptor beta chains drawn from one sample of a study of post-analysis software for immune sequencing data. TCRdb re-called the PCR reads with MiXCR, one entry per CDR3 protein. The data contain hundreds of thousands of distinct CDR3 sequences, roughly three fifths of them seen just once; the ten biggest clones take up approximately 10%. The material sequenced was blood. Receptors were obtained from a girl between 2 and 10 years old with multiple sclerosis. Each CDR3 is given with its conserved first and last residue. The D gene is left open where the match is weak. Clone size is not always given. Where it is, it says once, few, many or a class for expanded clones.

>13|-|TRBJ2-4|-|TRBV4-3
CASSQDGRNIQYF
TGCGCCAGCAGCCAAGATGGCCGGAACATTCAGTACTTC
>16|few|TRBJ2-2|TRBD2|TRBV29-1
CSVEDSGTRNTGELFF
TGCAGCGTTGAAGACAGCGGGACTAGGAACACCGGGGAGCTGTTTTTT
>14|-|TRBJ2-3|-|TRBV27
CASSSAWSTDTQYF
TGTGCCAGCAGTTCCGCCTGGAGCACAGATACGCAGTATTTT
>13|-|TRBJ2-7|TRBD1|TRBV15
CATSNRGQNEQYF
TGTGCCACCAGCAATCGGGGACAGAACGAGCAGTACTTC
>15|-|TRBJ2-1|-|TRBV5-1
CASSPGGRWYNEQFF
TGCGCCAGCAGTCCCGGGGGCCGCTGGTACAATGAGCAGTTCTTC
>17|-|TRBJ2-5|-|TRBV4-1
CASSQDIGGRFRETQYF
TGCGCCAGCAGCCAAGATATTGGGGGGCGCTTCCGAGAGACCCAGTACTTC
>15|-|TRBJ2-1|TRBD2|TRBV20-1
CSAGGLAAANNEQFF
TGCAGTGCGGGTGGACTAGCGGCGGCAAACAATGAGCAGTTCTTC
>17|once|TRBJ2-7|-|TRBV6-2/TRBV6-3
CASSYRGKIEHTYEQYF
TGTGCCAGCAGTTACAGGGGGAAAATCGAGCACACCTACGAGCAGTACTTC
>12|-|TRBJ1-2|-|TRBV4-2
CASSRVGQGYTF
TGTGCCAGCAGCCGGGTGGGCCAGGGCTACACCTTC
>14|-|TRBJ2-3|-|TRBV20-1
CSAKFAGARDTQYF
TGCAGTGCTAAATTCGCGGGGGCAAGGGATACGCAGTATTTT
>15|-|TRBJ2-5|-|TRBV7-2
CASSLGGEGGKTQYF
TGTGCCAGCAGCTTAGGGGGAGAGGGGGGAAAGACCCAGTACTTC
>15|once|TRBJ2-7|-|TRBV6-1
CASSEPWQTPYEQYF
TGTGCCAGCAGTGAACCCTGGCAGACTCCCTACGAGCAGTACTTC
>15|-|TRBJ2-4|TRBD1|TRBV4-1
CASSQGQGGLNIQYF
TGCGCCAGCAGCCAAGGACAGGGCGGTTTAAACATTCAGTACTTC
>8|-|TRBJ2-1|-|TRBV12-3/TRBV12-4
CAVGEQCF
TGTGCTGTGGGTGAGCAGTGCTTC
>15|few|TRBJ2-7|TRBD1|TRBV7-7
CASSFTGAEAYEQYF
TGTGCCAGCAGCTTCACAGGGGCTGAGGCCTACGAGCAGTACTTC
>16|few|TRBJ2-7|-|TRBV5-1
CASSLEEAGTTYEQYF
TGCGCCAGCAGCCTGGAGGAGGCAGGGACCACCTACGAGCAGTACTTC
>14|-|TRBJ2-5|-|TRBV4-3
CASSQDIGGETQYF
TGCGCCAGCAGCCAAGATATAGGAGGAGAGACCCAGTACTTC
>14|-|TRBJ2-5|-|TRBV7-9
CASELSGVQETQYF
TGTGCCAGCGAACTTTCCGGCGTCCAAGAGACCCAGTACTTC